This T cell receptor (beta chain) was identified in a study of cytomegalovirus exposure and HLA in healthy donors. Notes on the study in general: With later analysis, a missense DCLRE1C variant became linked to TCR beta V- and J-gene trimming.

Details on this clone: Antigen: not known.

Each donor was healthy, and each was a bone marrow donor. Looked up from germline, CDR1 is DFQATT and CDR2 is SNEGSKA (reference sequence). The CDR3 spans 10 residues. V was pared by 3 bases and J by 6 bases, with 5 bases between. PCR employed 60 Vbeta and 13 Jbeta primers. Profiling relied on immunoSEQ multiplex PCR, and the TCRdb table lists in-frame clones only, not all of them. In the table there are approximately 160,000 clones, approximately 75% of which are singletons. This rearrangement joins TRBV20-1 to TRBJ1-1; D gene uncertain. Sequencing input: PBMCs. This receptor was taken from a young woman in good health and CMV-seronegative. CDR3 DNA: TGCAGTGCTAGTCAGGCTGAAGCTTTCTTT. Translating gives CSASQAEAFF.